This TCR beta chain emerged from a study of cytomegalovirus exposure and HLA in healthy donors. Study-wide findings and caveats: Later analysis suggested most CMV-associated TCR beta chains were HLA-restricted. The study found most TCR sequences rare, yet found some public TCRs in many donors. Cytomegalovirus status was reportedly diagnosed by the classifier with high specificity and sensitivity. In all likelihood, a cluster of highly shared sequence variants was a sequencing artifact.

The PCR used 60 Vbeta and 13 Jbeta primers. Data came from immunoSEQ multiplex PCR; TCRdb stores just in-frame clones and leaves some out. Of 100,000 to 120,000 clones listed, roughly three quarters are singletons. Of note for this clone: Its antigen is as yet unknown.

The CDR3 extends over 13 amino acids. Germline V lookup: CDR1 MDHEN, CDR2 SYDVKM. V was pared by 6 bases and J by 4 bases, with 10 bases between. This chain links TRBV28 with TRBJ1-5; D call uncertain. This TCR was recovered from a young man in good health and CMV-seropositive. Sequencing was carried out using PBMCs. CDR3: CASREDGNQPQHF. As DNA, the CDR3 is TGTGCCAGCAGGGAGGACGGTAATCAGCCCCAGCATTTT.